This entry is about one T cell receptor beta chain. Antigen specificity is unknown. The sample comes from a study of T cell responses to AZD1222 COVID-19 vaccine. CDR1 is MNHEY and CDR2 is SVGAGI in the germline V gene. This CDR3 spans 15 amino acids. Trimming pared 6 bases from V and 0 bases from J, leaving 9 bases between. Clones were sequenced by immunoSEQ multiplex PCR, and TCRdb holds only the in-frame ones, with some missing. The sample lists over 100,000 clones, roughly 90% seen once, with around 3.5% in the top ten. Study-level points and caveats: Two doses of AZD1222 preceded a rise in Spike-specific TCR breadth and depth. Most donors were white British, females outnumbered males, and clonal diversity was possibly underestimated. The span of vaccine-associated CD4 TCRs extended across spike, with dominance at 160-218 and 743-854. Of the AZD1222 recipients, only 5 to 7 were seropositive at baseline.

Sample: peripheral blood, taken on day 0 of AZD1222 vaccination. The sequence was obtained from an adult in good health. This rearrangement joins TRBV6-5 to TRBJ1-6; D not certain. CDR3 residues: CASRSPSSYNSPLHF. CDR3 in DNA: TGTGCCAGCAGGTCCCCTAGCTCCTATAATTCACCCCTCCACTTT.